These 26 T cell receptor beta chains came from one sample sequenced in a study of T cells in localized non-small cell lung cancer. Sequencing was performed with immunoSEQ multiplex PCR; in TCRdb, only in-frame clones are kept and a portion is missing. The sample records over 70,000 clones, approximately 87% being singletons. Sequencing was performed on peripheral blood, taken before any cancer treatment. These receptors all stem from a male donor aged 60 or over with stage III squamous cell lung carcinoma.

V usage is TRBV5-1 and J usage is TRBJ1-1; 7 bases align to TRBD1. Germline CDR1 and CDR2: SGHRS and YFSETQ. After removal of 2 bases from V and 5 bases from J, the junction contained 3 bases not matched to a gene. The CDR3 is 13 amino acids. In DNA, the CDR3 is TGCGCCAGCAGCTTACAGGGGTATACTGAAGCTTTCTTT. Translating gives CASSLQGYTEAFF. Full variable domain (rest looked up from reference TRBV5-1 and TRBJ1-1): KAGVTQTPRYLIKTRGQQVTLSCSPISGHRSVSWYQQTPGQGLQFLFEYFSETQRNKGNFPGRFSGRQFSNSRSEMNVSTLELGDSALYLCASSLQGYTEAFFGQGTRLTVV.

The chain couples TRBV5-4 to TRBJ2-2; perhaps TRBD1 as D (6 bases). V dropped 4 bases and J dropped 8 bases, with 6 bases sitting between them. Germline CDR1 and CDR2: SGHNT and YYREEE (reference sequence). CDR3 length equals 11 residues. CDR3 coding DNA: TGTGCCAGCAGCGACAGGGGGGAGCTGTTTTTT. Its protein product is CASSDRGELFF.

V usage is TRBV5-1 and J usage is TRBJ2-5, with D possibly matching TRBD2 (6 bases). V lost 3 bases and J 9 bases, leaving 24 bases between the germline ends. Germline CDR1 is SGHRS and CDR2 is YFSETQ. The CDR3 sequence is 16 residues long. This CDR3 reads CASSWGGAGGILAQYF. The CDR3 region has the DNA TGCGCCAGCAGCTGGGGAGGTGCGGGCGGCATCCTGGCCCAGTACTTC.

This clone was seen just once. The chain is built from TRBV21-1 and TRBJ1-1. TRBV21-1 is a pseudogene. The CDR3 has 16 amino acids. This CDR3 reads CASSQSVYTIRTEAFF. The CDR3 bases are TGTGCCAGCAGCCAATCGGTCTACACAATTCGCACTGAAGCTTTCTTT.

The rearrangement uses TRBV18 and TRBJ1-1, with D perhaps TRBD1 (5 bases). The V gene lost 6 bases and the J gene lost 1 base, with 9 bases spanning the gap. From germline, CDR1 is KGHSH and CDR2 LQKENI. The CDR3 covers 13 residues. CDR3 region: CASSPGPNTEAFF. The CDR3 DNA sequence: TGTGCCAGCTCCCCGGGACCGAACACTGAAGCTTTCTTT.

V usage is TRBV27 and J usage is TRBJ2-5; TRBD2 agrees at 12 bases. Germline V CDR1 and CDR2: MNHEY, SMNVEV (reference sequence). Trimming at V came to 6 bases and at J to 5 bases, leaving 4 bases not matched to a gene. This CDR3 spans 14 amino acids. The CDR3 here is CASRGLAGSETQYF. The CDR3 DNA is TGTGCCAGCAGAGGACTAGCGGGGTCGGAGACCCAGTACTTC.

The CDR3 sequence: CASGGGTGELFF. The CDR3 nucleotides are TGTGCCAGCGGGGGTGGAACCGGGGAGCTGTTTTTT. The genes are TRBV28 and TRBJ2-2; possibly TRBD1 or TRBD2 for D (5 bases each). V was shortened by 8 bases and J by 5 bases, with 9 bases between the two germline ends. The germline CDR1 and CDR2 sequences are MDHEN and SYDVKM. The CDR3 sequence is 12 residues long.

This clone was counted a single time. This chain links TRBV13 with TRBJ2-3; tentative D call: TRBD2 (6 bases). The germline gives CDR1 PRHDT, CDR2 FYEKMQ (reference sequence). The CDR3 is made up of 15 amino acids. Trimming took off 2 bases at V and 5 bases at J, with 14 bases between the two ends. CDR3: CASSLSAGIVDTQYF. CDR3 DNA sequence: TGTGCCAGCAGCTTAAGCGCGGGGATCGTAGATACGCAGTATTTT.

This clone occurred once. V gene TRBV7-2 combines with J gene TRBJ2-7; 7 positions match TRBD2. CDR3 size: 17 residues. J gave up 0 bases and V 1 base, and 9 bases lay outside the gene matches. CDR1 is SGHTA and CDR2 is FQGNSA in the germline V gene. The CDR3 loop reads CASSLEIGLDISYEQYF. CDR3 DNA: TGTGCCAGCAGCTTAGAGATAGGACTAGACATCTCCTACGAGCAGTACTTC.

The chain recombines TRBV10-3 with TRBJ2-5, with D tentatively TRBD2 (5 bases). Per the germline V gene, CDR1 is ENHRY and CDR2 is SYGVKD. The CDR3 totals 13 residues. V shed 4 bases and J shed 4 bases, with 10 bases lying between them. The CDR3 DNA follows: TGTGCCATCAGTGCTCGAAGCGGAGAGACCCAGTACTTC. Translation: CAISARSGETQYF.

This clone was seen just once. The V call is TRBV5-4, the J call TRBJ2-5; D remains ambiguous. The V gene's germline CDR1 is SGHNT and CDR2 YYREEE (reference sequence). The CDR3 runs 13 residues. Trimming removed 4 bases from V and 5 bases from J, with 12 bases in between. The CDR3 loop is CASSEEAYETQYF. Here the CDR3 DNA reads TGTGCCAGCAGCGAAGAGGCCTACGAGACCCAGTACTTC.

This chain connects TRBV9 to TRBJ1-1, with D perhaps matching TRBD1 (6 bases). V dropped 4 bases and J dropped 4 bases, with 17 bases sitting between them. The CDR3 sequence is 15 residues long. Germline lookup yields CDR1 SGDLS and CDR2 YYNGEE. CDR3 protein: CASSPREGGTTEAFF. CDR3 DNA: TGTGCCAGCAGCCCCCGGGAGGGGGGGACCACTGAAGCTTTCTTT. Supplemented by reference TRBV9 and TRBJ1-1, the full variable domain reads DSGVTQTPKHLITATGQRVTLRCSPRSGDLSVYWYQQSLDQGLQFLIQYYNGEERAKGNILERFSAQQFPDLHSELNLSSLELGDSALYFCASSPREGGTTEAFFGQGTRLTVV.

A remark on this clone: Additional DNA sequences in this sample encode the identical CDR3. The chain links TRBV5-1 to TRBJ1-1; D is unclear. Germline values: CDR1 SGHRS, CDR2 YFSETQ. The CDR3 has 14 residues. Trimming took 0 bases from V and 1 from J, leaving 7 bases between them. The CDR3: CASSLAGGNTEAFF. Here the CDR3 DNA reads TGCGCCAGCAGCTTGGCCGGAGGGAACACTGAAGCTTTCTTT.

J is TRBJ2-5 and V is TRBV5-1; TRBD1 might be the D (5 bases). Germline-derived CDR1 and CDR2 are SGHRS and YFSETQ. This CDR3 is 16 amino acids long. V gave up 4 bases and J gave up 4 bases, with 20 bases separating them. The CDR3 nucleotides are TGCGCCAGCAGCACTAACCAGGGAAGAGTAGGAGAGACCCAGTACTTC. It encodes CASSTNQGRVGETQYF.

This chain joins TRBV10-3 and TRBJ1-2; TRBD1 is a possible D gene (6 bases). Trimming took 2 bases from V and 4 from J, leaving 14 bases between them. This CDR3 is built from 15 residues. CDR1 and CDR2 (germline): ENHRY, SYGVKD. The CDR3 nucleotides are TGTGCCATCAGTGAGGGACAGCAAGGGAGCTATGGCTACACCTTC. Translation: CAISEGQQGSYGYTF.

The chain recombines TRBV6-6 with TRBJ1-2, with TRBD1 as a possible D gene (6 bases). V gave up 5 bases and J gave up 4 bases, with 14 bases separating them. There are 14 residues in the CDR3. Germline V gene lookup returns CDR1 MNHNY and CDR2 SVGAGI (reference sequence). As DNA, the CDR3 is TGTGCCAGCAGTCAAGCGGACAGAGTCTATGGCTACACCTTC. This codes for CASSQADRVYGYTF.

As DNA, the CDR3 is TGTGCCAGCAGCTTACAAATGGGTCGAAATGAAAAACTGTTTTTT. This translates into CASSLQMGRNEKLFF. The V call is TRBV7-9, the J call TRBJ1-4; D is unclear. The CDR3 is 15 amino acids. Germline lookup yields CDR1 SEHNR and CDR2 FQNEAQ (reference sequence). Trimming cost V 2 bases and J 5 bases, with 12 bases left between them.

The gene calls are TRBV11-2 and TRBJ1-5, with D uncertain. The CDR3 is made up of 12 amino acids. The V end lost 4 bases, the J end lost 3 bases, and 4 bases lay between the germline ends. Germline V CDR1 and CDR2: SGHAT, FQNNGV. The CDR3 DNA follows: TGTGCCAGCAGCTCGAACAATCAGCCCCAGCATTTT. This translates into CASSSNNQPQHF.

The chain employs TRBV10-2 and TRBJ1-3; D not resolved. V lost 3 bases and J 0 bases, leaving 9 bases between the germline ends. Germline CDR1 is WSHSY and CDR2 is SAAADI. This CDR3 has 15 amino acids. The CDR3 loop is CASSEAGNSGNTIYF. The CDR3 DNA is TGCGCCAGCAGTGAAGCTGGAAACTCTGGAAACACCATATATTTT.

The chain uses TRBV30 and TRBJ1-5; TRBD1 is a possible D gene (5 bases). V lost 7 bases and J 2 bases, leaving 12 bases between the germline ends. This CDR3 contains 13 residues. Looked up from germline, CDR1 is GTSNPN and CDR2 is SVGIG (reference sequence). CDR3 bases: TGTGCCTCAAAGAGGGACGGCAATCAGCCCCAGCATTTT. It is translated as CASKRDGNQPQHF.

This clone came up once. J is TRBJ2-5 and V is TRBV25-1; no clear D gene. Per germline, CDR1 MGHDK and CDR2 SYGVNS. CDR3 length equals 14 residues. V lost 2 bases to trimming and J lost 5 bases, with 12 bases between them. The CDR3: CASSERAVTETQYF. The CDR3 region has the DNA TGTGCCAGCAGTGAACGGGCAGTTACGGAGACCCAGTACTTC.

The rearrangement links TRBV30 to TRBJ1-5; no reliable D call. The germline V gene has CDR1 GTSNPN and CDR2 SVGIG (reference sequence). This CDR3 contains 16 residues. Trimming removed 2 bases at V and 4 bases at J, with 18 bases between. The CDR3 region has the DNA TGTGCCTGGAGTTCTCGGACCGCGGGGAGGAATCAGCCCCAGCATTTT. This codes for CAWSSRTAGRNQPQHF.

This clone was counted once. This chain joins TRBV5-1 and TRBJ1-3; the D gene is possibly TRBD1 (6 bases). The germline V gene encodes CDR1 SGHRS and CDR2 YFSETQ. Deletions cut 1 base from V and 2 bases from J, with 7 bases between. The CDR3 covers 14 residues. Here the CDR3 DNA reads TGCGCCAGCAGCTTGACAGGGCCTGGAAACACCATATATTTT. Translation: CASSLTGPGNTIYF. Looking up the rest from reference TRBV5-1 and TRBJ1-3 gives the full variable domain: KAGVTQTPRYLIKTRGQQVTLSCSPISGHRSVSWYQQTPGQGLQFLFEYFSETQRNKGNFPGRFSGRQFSNSRSEMNVSTLELGDSALYLCASSLTGPGNTIYFGEGSWLTVV.

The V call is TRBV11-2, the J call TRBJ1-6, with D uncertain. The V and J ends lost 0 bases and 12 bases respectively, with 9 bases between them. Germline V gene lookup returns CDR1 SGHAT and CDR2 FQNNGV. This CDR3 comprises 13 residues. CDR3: CASSLDLVGPLHF. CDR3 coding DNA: TGTGCCAGCAGCTTAGATCTAGTGGGACCCCTCCACTTT.

The CDR3: CASSEASGSYNEQFF. CDR3 nucleotide sequence: TGTGCCAGCAGTGAAGCTAGCGGGTCCTACAATGAGCAGTTCTTC. This chain links TRBV6-1 with TRBJ2-1; 7 bases match TRBD2. The CDR3 totals 15 residues. The ends lost 0 bases at V and 1 base at J; junction bases unmatched: 0. The germline V gene encodes CDR1 MNHNS and CDR2 SASEGT.

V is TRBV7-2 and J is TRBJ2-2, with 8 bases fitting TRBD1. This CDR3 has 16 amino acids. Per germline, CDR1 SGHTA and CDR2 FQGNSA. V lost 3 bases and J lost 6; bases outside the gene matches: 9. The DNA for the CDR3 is TGTGCCAGCAGCTTTCCCGGGCAGGGGGCATCCGGGGAGCTGTTTTTT. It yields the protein CASSFPGQGASGELFF.